The rows below give T cell receptor beta chains drawn from one sample of a study of T cell repertoires in cytomegalovirus infection. TCRdb analysed the reads with MiXCR anew, one entry per CDR3 protein. This sample has about 340,000 distinct CDR3 sequences, with around 29% found just once. Their antigens are not known. The material sequenced was cultured PBMCs, taken from culture after CMV antigen stimulation. Source of these receptors: a human donor in good health (CMV status not recorded). Some clones in this sample may be carry-over from other donors' samples. Both conserved end residues are part of each CDR3. Fields, in order: D gene, J gene, clone size, V gene, CDR3 protein, CDR3 DNA. D genes are given only for firm matches. A row's size may be missing; if present it is once, few, many or a size class.

NA | TRBJ1-2 | NA | TRBV6-5 | CASSYGEGTAYGYTF | TGTGCCAGCAGTTACGGAGAGGGAACGGCCTATGGCTACACCTTC
TRBD2 | TRBJ2-1 | many | TRBV28 | CASSASGRRDEQFF | TGTGCCAGCAGTGCCAGCGGGAGGCGGGATGAGCAGTTCTTC
NA | TRBJ2-1 | few | TRBV11-2 | CASSSRGWVLVDEQFF | TGTGCCAGCAGCTCCAGAGGGTGGGTTCTCGTGGATGAGCAGTTCTTC
NA | TRBJ1-1 | NA | TRBV18 | CASSLGAQGEAFF | TGTGCCAGCTCACTCGGAGCGCAGGGCGAAGCTTTCTTT
NA | TRBJ1-5 | NA | TRBV4-1 | CASSHTGSNQPQHF | TGCGCCAGCAGCCATACAGGGAGCAATCAGCCCCAGCATTTT
NA | TRBJ2-2 | once | TRBV5-1 | CASSLVAAGELFF | TGCGCCAGCAGCTTGGTGGCGGCCGGGGAGCTGTTTTTT
NA | TRBJ1-6 | NA | TRBV6-6 | CASSYSGLKTDNSPLHF | TGTGCCAGCAGTTACTCAGGTTTGAAGACGGACAATTCACCCCTCCACTTT
NA | TRBJ1-2 | NA | TRBV7-2 | CASSLVGGANGYTF | TGTGCCAGCAGCTTAGTAGGGGGGGCGAATGGCTACACCTTC
NA | TRBJ2-2 | few | TRBV28 | CASSSFGVSSNTGELFF | TGTGCCAGCAGTTCCTTCGGGGTTAGCTCGAACACCGGGGAGCTGTTTTTT
NA | TRBJ1-1 | many | TRBV12-3/TRBV12-4 | CASSLSRIYMNTEAFF | TGTGCCAGCAGTTTAAGTCGCATATACATGAACACTGAAGCTTTCTTT
NA | TRBJ1-4 | NA | TRBV5-1 | CANSLGRQNEKLFF | TGCGCCAACAGCCTTGGACGGCAAAATGAAAAACTGTTTTTT
TRBD1 | TRBJ1-5 | NA | TRBV10-3 | CAISARQGSNQPQHF | TGTGCCATCAGTGCTCGACAGGGGAGCAATCAGCCCCAGCATTTT
TRBD2 | TRBJ2-3 | NA | TRBV19 | CASSIRGLEETDTQYF | TGTGCCAGTAGTATCCGGGGACTAGAGGAAACAGATACGCAGTATTTT
NA | TRBJ2-1 | few | TRBV7-9 | CASSLSANNEQFF | TGTGCCAGCAGCTTAAGCGCAAACAATGAGCAGTTCTTC
NA | TRBJ1-3 | NA | TRBV4-1 | CASSQETLVAGNTIYF | TGCGCCAGCAGCCAAGAGACCCTTGTAGCTGGAAACACCATATATTTT
TRBD2 | TRBJ2-5 | NA | TRBV6-5 | CASQTREGYQETQYF | TGTGCCAGCCAAACAAGGGAGGGGTACCAAGAGACCCAGTACTTC
TRBD2 | TRBJ2-7 | many | TRBV13 | CASSLREASYEQYF | TGTGCCAGCAGCTTACGGGAGGCCTCCTACGAGCAGTACTTC
NA | TRBJ1-4 | NA | TRBV29-1 | CSVEGLGGSEKLFF | TGCAGCGTTGAAGGCCTGGGGGGAAGTGAAAAACTGTTTTTT
NA | TRBJ1-2 | NA | TRBV27 | CASSLLSGTAAGYTF | TGTGCCAGCAGTTTACTCAGCGGCACAGCGGCTGGCTACACCTTC
TRBD1 | TRBJ2-7 | few | TRBV10-3 | CAISSGTGAGEQYF | TGTGCCATCAGCTCCGGGACAGGGGCGGGGGAGCAGTACTTC
TRBD1 | TRBJ2-5 | few | TRBV7-8 | CASSLDRGLRETQYF | TGTGCCAGCAGCTTGGACAGGGGGCTTCGGGAGACCCAGTACTTC
NA | TRBJ2-7 | NA | TRBV19 | CASSMPGRARYEQYF | TGTGCCAGTAGTATGCCGGGTCGGGCTAGGTACGAGCAGTACTTC
TRBD1 | TRBJ1-5 | NA | TRBV18 | CASSPSGTVRSEHF | TGTGCCAGCTCACCCTCCGGGACAGTCCGCAGCGAGCATTTT
NA | TRBJ1-2 | NA | TRBV7-5 | CISVPEAPPWRTGDVYGYTF | NA
NA | TRBJ2-1 | NA | TRBV12-3/TRBV12-4 | CASSLRDQGSEQFF | TGTGCCAGCAGTTTAAGGGACCAGGGCAGTGAGCAGTTCTTC
TRBD2 | TRBJ2-7 | many | TRBV7-2 | CASSFTRSGSGGYEQYF | TGTGCCAGCAGCTTCACAAGAAGCGGGAGCGGAGGCTACGAGCAGTACTTC
TRBD2 | TRBJ2-3 | NA | TRBV7-7 | CASSLGLAATDTQYF | TGTGCTAGCAGCTTGGGACTAGCCGCCACAGATACGCAGTATTTT
NA | TRBJ2-1 | NA | TRBV6-1 | CASSYRHPIRQVGSNEQFF | TGTGCCAGCAGTTACCGTCATCCTATTCGACAGGTCGGTTCCAATGAGCAGTTCTTC
NA | TRBJ2-7 | few | TRBV7-6 | CASSSLAEGVYEQYF | TGTGCCAGCAGCTCCTTAGCGGAGGGGGTCTACGAGCAGTACTTC
NA | TRBJ2-5 | few | TRBV6-1 | CASTPSQGQRFALYQETQYF | TGTGCCAGCACTCCCAGCCAGGGCCAACGATTTGCGTTGTACCAAGAGACCCAGTACTTC
TRBD1 | TRBJ2-5 | NA | TRBV27 | CASSSWDRKETQYF | TGTGCCAGCAGTTCCTGGGACAGAAAAGAGACCCAGTACTTC
TRBD2 | TRBJ2-5 | few | TRBV24-1 | CATSDHNGGGQETQYF | TGTGCCACCAGTGATCATAACGGGGGGGGGCAAGAGACCCAGTACTTC
NA | TRBJ2-2 | few | TRBV7-3 | CASSPAGGSTGELFF | TGTGCCAGCAGCCCAGCCGGAGGGAGCACCGGGGAGCTGTTTTTT
TRBD1 | TRBJ1-4 | NA | TRBV29-1 | CSVDDRDGDEKLFF | TGCAGCGTTGATGACAGGGACGGGGATGAAAAACTGTTTTTT
NA | TRBJ1-1 | NA | TRBV19 | CASSINGGTDTEAFF | TGTGCCAGTAGTATCAATGGAGGGACGGACACTGAAGCTTTCTTT
NA | TRBJ2-5 | NA | TRBV5-1 | CASSPGPTQETQYF | TGCGCCAGCAGCCCGGGACCTACACAAGAGACCCAGTACTTC
NA | TRBJ1-1 | few | TRBV7-9 | CASSPGTKTEAFF | TGTGCCAGCAGCCCTGGGACAAAAACTGAAGCTTTCTTT
NA | TRBJ2-5 | NA | TRBV28 | CASSFVGIQETQYF | TGTGCCAGCAGTTTTGTAGGAATACAAGAGACCCAGTACTTC
TRBD1 | TRBJ1-2 | NA | TRBV7-3 | CASSSTPGGNRGYTF | TGTGCCAGCAGCTCGACCCCAGGGGGTAATCGTGGCTACACCTTC
NA | TRBJ1-1 | many | TRBV6-2/TRBV6-3 | CASSYTRLNTEAFF | TGTGCCAGCAGTTACACAAGACTGAACACTGAAGCTTTCTTT
NA | TRBJ2-2 | NA | TRBV28 | CASTFARASETGELFF | TGTGCCAGCACCTTCGCCAGGGCCTCGGAGACCGGGGAGCTGTTTTTT
NA | TRBJ2-5 | NA | TRBV11-2 | CASSLAPGHGPQYF | TGTGCCAGCAGCTTAGCTCCGGGACATGGTCCCCAGTACTTC
TRBD1 | TRBJ1-2 | many | TRBV6-5 | CASSYRGQGSYGYTF | TGTGCCAGCAGTTACAGGGGACAGGGGAGCTATGGCTACACCTTC
NA | TRBJ2-1 | few | TRBV12-3/TRBV12-4 | CASSFRSNNEQFF | TGTGCCAGCAGTTTTAGATCCAACAATGAGCAGTTCTTC
NA | TRBJ1-1 | NA | TRBV11-2 | CASSLAQGDTEAFF | TGTGCCAGCAGCTTAGCACAAGGAGACACTGAAGCTTTCTTT
NA | TRBJ1-2 | few | TRBV27 | CASSPSSYYGYTF | TGTGCCAGCAGCCCCTCCAGCTACTATGGCTACACCTTC
NA | TRBJ1-5 | NA | TRBV27 | CASSEFGQGNQPQHF | TGTGCCAGCAGCGAATTTGGGCAGGGCAATCAGCCCCAGCATTTT
NA | TRBJ2-1 | NA | TRBV2 | CATPSRRASSYNEQFF | TGTGCAACCCCCTCGCGCAGGGCGAGCTCCTACAATGAGCAGTTCTTC
TRBD2 | TRBJ2-3 | few | TRBV10-3 | CAISPTSGVPDTQYF | TGTGCCATCAGCCCGACTAGCGGGGTCCCAGATACGCAGTATTTT
NA | TRBJ2-1 | few | TRBV7-9 | CASSLAGRYNEQFF | TGTGCCAGCAGCTTAGCAGGTCGGTACAATGAGCAGTTCTTC
NA | TRBJ2-3 | once | TRBV7-9 | CASSTRDWDTSSTDTQYF | TGTGCCAGCAGCACACGAGATTGGGACACCTCTAGCACAGATACGCAGTATTTT
NA | TRBJ1-2 | NA | TRBV12-3/TRBV12-4 | CASSPKAGFGDYGYTF | TGTGCCAGCAGTCCCAAAGCAGGGTTCGGAGACTATGGCTACACCTTC